This T cell receptor beta chain was documented in a study of siplizumab effects on memory and regulatory T cells. This clone was picked up one time. The CDR3 consists of 12 residues. The germline V and J ends were trimmed by 10 bases and 8 bases, with 15 bases remaining between them. Germline values: CDR1 SGHDN, CDR2 FVKESK. The data were produced by immunoSEQ multiplex PCR, yet TCRdb's version contains in-frame clones alone and is incomplete. The sample consists of 80,000 to 130,000 clones, more than 90% of them appearing once. The chain is built from TRBV14 and TRBJ2-1; no reliable D call. The source is a human donor in good health. Some clones in this sample may be carry-over from other donors' samples. Sequencing was performed on CD4+ T cells sorted from blood. The CDR3 DNA reads as TGTGCCACCCATCCGGTAGGTTATGAGCAGTTCTTC. Amino acid sequence: CATHPVGYEQFF.